This entry describes one TCR beta chain. The antigen remains unidentified. The CDR3 is 15 residues long. Germline CDR1 LNHDA, CDR2 SQIVND (reference sequence). With 0 bases removed from V and 6 bases from J, the gap between germline ends came to 12 bases. The source of the sample is a study of T cell repertoires in cytomegalovirus infection. Study-wide background: It can be stated that public TCR beta signatures indicated CMV infection as well as a matching HLA type.

One entry per CDR3 protein, called by TCRdb with MiXCR from the reads. The sample contains hundreds of thousands of distinct CDR3 sequences, less than 35% of which appear only once. The material sequenced was cultured CD8+ T cells from PBMCs, taken from culture after CMV antigen stimulation. This TCR derives from a human donor in good health (CMV status not recorded). Some clones in this sample may be carry-over from other donors' samples. This chain links TRBV19 with TRBJ2-1; D is uncertain. DNA for the CDR3: TGTGCCAGTAGTATAGAACAGTTCAGTAGCAATGAGCAGTTCTTC. Protein: CASSIEQFSSNEQFF.